The present TCR beta chain was sequenced within a study of graft-versus-host responses after intestinal transplantation. The wider study: Transplants given to recipients were multivisceral, liver-intestinal, or isolated intestinal. The study gave all recipients anti-thymocyte globulin induction, then tacrolimus and steroids for about 3 years.

Study-level results: Researchers found peak circulating GvH clone levels linked to early post-transplant HvG declines.

Turning to this clone: Its antigen is unidentified.

Data came from immunoSEQ multiplex PCR; TCRdb stores just in-frame clones and leaves some out. The table includes approximately 25,000 clones, roughly four fifths detected once. The V gene end was trimmed by 3 bases and the J gene end by 6 bases; junction bases not matched to a gene: 21. The CDR3 totals 20 residues. CDR1 MNHEY and CDR2 SMNVEV come from the germline V gene (reference sequence). The chain is built from TRBV27 and TRBJ2-2; TRBD2 matches 8 bases. The TCR comes from a human donor who was the organ donor for an intestinal transplant. The sequencing used unstimulated CD8+ T cells sorted from spleen or lymph node cells, collected before transplant. CDR3: CASSFGIQLRDAGGAGELFF. The CDR3 bases are TGTGCCAGCAGTTTCGGCATACAACTCCGGGACGCGGGGGGTGCCGGGGAGCTGTTTTTT.